What follows are 5 T cell receptor beta chains derived from one specimen sequenced in a study of human T cells and chemical hapten exposure. TCRdb re-derived calls from the RACE reads in MiXCR, one entry per CDR3 protein. The sample yields 40,000 or so distinct CDR3 sequences, 12% seen once. Documented time point: pre-sensitization, week 0. Treatment of the sample: therapeutic diphenylcyclopropenone sensitization with weekly scalp DPC. Whole blood, unfractionated, served as the material for total RNA extraction. The source was whole blood, collected in connection with sensitization to the hapten diphenylcyclopropenone (DPC). The receptor source for this set is a woman aged 40 to 50 with alopecia areata. Some clones in this sample may be carry-over from other donors' samples.

A few counts support this clonotype. The chain couples TRBV5-1 to TRBJ2-5; the D gene is possibly TRBD1 (6 bases). Germline V CDR1 and CDR2: SGHRS, YFSETQ. This CDR3 has 13 amino acids. V lost 4 bases to trimming and J lost 3 bases, with 10 bases between them. The CDR3: CASSVEGEETQYF. CDR3 DNA: TGCGCCAGCAGCGTCGAGGGGGAAGAGACCCAGTACTTC.

This chain joins TRBV29-1 and TRBJ1-1; 9 bases line up with TRBD1. The CDR3 runs 11 residues. The V and J ends lost 7 bases and 4 bases, in that order; junction bases with no gene match: 1. From germline, CDR1 is SQVTM and CDR2 ANQGSEA. For the CDR3, the DNA is TGCAGCGGGGGACAGGGCACTGAAGCTTTCTTT. This translates into CSGGQGTEAFF.

This clonotype came up many times. The chain employs TRBV11-2 and TRBJ2-2; 10 bases are shared with TRBD1. The CDR3 length is 17 residues. J gave up 5 bases and V 4 bases, and 10 bases lay outside the gene matches. From germline, CDR1 is SGHAT and CDR2 FQNNGV. CDR3 in DNA: TGTGCCAGCAGCTCCTACCGGGACAGGGGATATACCGGGGAGCTGTTTTTT. This translates into CASSSYRDRGYTGELFF.

This chain uses TRBV10-3 with TRBJ2-6; TRBD2 is a possible D gene (5 bases). Between the trimmed V and J ends, which lost 0 bases and 3 bases, there was a span of 9 bases. Germline V CDR1 and CDR2: ENHRY, SYGVKD. The CDR3 contains 16 residues. The CDR3 nucleotides read TGTGCCATCAGTGAGTCTCTACGGGATGGGGCCAACGTCCTGACTTTC. The encoded protein is CAISESLRDGANVLTF.

J is TRBJ2-1 and V is TRBV11-2, with D perhaps TRBD1 or TRBD2 (5 bases each). The CDR3 consists of 13 residues. CDR1 is SGHAT and CDR2 is FQNNGV in the germline V gene. The germline V and J ends were trimmed by 5 bases and 9 bases, with 14 bases remaining between them. The CDR3 bases are TGTGCCAGCAGCATCGGACTCGACAGTGAGCAGTTCTTC. Its protein product is CASSIGLDSEQFF.